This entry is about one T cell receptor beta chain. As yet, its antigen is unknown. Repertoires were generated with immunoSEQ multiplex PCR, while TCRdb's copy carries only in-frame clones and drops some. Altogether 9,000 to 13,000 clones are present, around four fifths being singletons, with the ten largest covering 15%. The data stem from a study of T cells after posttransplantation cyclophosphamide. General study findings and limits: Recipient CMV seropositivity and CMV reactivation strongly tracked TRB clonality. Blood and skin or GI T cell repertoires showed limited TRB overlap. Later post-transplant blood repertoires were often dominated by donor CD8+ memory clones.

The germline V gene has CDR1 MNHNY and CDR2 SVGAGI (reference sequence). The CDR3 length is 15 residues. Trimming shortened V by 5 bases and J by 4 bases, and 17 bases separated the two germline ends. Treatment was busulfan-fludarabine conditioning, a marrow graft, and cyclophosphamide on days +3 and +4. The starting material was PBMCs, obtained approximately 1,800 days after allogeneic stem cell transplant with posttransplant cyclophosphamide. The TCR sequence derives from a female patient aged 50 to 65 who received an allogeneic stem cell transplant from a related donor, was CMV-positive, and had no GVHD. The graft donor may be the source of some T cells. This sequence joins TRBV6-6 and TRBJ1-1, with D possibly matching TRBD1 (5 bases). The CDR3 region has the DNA TGTGCCAGCAGTCTCTACAGGACCCAGAGCACTGAAGCTTTCTTT. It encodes CASSLYRTQSTEAFF.